These 27 T cell receptor beta chains share one sample of origin, sequenced in a study of cytomegalovirus exposure and HLA in healthy donors. Researchers ran the PCR with 60 Vbeta and 13 Jbeta primers. Repertoires were generated with immunoSEQ multiplex PCR, while TCRdb's copy carries only in-frame clones and drops some. The sample lists 90,000 or so clones, about 77% seen once, with 4.4% in the top ten. The sequenced sample consisted of PBMCs. These receptors were obtained from a male donor in good health and CMV-seropositive.

This clone was recorded a few times. The V call is TRBV27, the J call TRBJ1-1; the D is unclear. Trimming removed 3 bases at V and 0 bases at J, with 11 bases between. The CDR3 consists of 15 residues. Per the germline V gene, CDR1 is MNHEY and CDR2 is SMNVEV (reference sequence). The CDR3 region has the DNA TGTGCCAGCAGTTTGGCCGGAGTTTTGAACACTGAAGCTTTCTTT. This encodes CASSLAGVLNTEAFF.

V is TRBV19 and J is TRBJ2-3, with D possibly TRBD2 on 5 matching bases. Trimming cost V 6 bases and J 7 bases, with 20 bases left between them. The CDR3 runs to 15 residues. Germline values: CDR1 LNHDA, CDR2 SQIVND (reference sequence). The CDR3 DNA sequence: TGTGCCAGTAGCCAAACCTCCTTACTAGGATATACGCAGTATTTT. It is translated as CASSQTSLLGYTQYF.

The V call is TRBV5-1, the J call TRBJ2-5, with 14 bases matching TRBD2. There are 16 residues in the CDR3. Germline values: CDR1 SGHRS, CDR2 YFSETQ. J lost 5 bases, V lost 2 bases, and 5 bases had no gene match. The CDR3 nucleotides read TGCGCCAGCAGCTTCGGGACTAGCGGGGGTGGCGAGACCCAGTACTTC. Amino acids: CASSFGTSGGGETQYF. The entire variable domain, with the rest obtained from reference TRBV5-1 and TRBJ2-5, is as follows: KAGVTQTPRYLIKTRGQQVTLSCSPISGHRSVSWYQQTPGQGLQFLFEYFSETQRNKGNFPGRFSGRQFSNSRSEMNVSTLELGDSALYLCASSFGTSGGGETQYFGPGTRLLVL.

This clone occurred a few times. The rearrangement joins TRBV11-2 to TRBJ2-1; 7 nucleotides agree with TRBD2. CDR1 is SGHAT, CDR2 FQNNGV, per germline. Trimming at V came to 2 bases and at J to 2 bases, leaving 12 bases not matched to a gene. The CDR3 totals 18 residues. CDR3 residues: CASSLSVGGSQAYNEQFF. CDR3 sequence (DNA): TGTGCCAGCAGCTTAAGTGTCGGCGGGAGTCAGGCCTACAATGAGCAGTTCTTC.

This sequence joins TRBV19 and TRBJ2-7; the match to TRBD2 covers 15 bases. Trimming removed 7 bases from V and 5 bases from J; junction bases left unmatched: 9. This CDR3 contains 16 residues. Germline CDR1 LNHDA, CDR2 SQIVND (reference sequence). The CDR3 DNA reads as TGTGCCAGTATGGGGACTAGCGGGGGGTATAGGGACGAGCAGTACTTC. Encoded protein: CASMGTSGGYRDEQYF.

This sequence joins TRBV6-4 and TRBJ2-1; 7 nucleotides align to TRBD1. The CDR3 totals 17 residues. Trimming cost V 0 bases and J 8 bases; bases outside gene matches: 13. Germline loops: CDR1 MRHNA, CDR2 SNTAGT. The CDR3 protein is CASSDSSGGRGSDEQFF. The CDR3 DNA follows: TGTGCCAGCAGTGACTCGAGCGGCGGCAGGGGGTCCGATGAGCAGTTCTTC.

This clone has only one observation. This CDR3 reads CASFEKGADEQFF. Written as DNA, the CDR3 is TGTGCCAGTTTCGAGAAAGGGGCCGATGAGCAGTTCTTC. The chain employs TRBV5-4 and TRBJ2-1; TRBD1 is a possible D gene (5 bases). Germline CDR1 is SGHNT and CDR2 is YYREEE (reference sequence). V lost 8 bases and J lost 8, with 17 bases in between. This CDR3 has 13 residues.

The genes are TRBV6-6 and TRBJ1-2; 9 nucleotides agree with TRBD1. The CDR3 covers 15 residues. The germline gives CDR1 MNHNY, CDR2 SVGAGI (reference sequence). The V and J ends lost 9 bases and 8 bases, in that order; junction bases with no gene match: 16. Written as DNA, the CDR3 is TGTGCCAGTCGACTACAGGGGGCAAGCGAGGGAGGCTACACCTTC. The encoded protein is CASRLQGASEGGYTF.

This clone was seen once. Additional DNA sequences in this sample encode the identical CDR3. J is TRBJ1-2 and V is TRBV30; D might be TRBD1 (6 bases). Trimming took off 0 bases at V and 4 bases at J, with 9 bases between the two ends. The germline V gene encodes CDR1 GTSNPN and CDR2 SVGIG (reference sequence). This CDR3 comprises 13 residues. CDR3 sequence (DNA): TGTGCCTGGAGTGTACAGGGTAGCTATGGCTACACCTTC. Amino acid sequence: CAWSVQGSYGYTF. Drawing the rest from reference TRBV30 and TRBJ1-2, the complete variable domain is SQTIHQWPATLVQPVGSPLSLECTVEGTSNPNLYWYRQAAGRGLQLLFYSVGIGQISSEVPQNLSASRPQDRQFILSSKKLLLSDSGFYLCAWSVQGSYGYTFGSGTRLTVV.

The chain recombines TRBV29-1 with TRBJ2-5; TRBD1 aligns across 8 bases. CDR1 is SQVTM and CDR2 is ANQGSEA in the germline V gene. J was trimmed by 5 bases and V by 5 bases; bases with no gene match: 7. This CDR3 spans 13 amino acids. The CDR3 protein is CSVTSGGRETQYF. Here the CDR3 DNA reads TGCAGCGTTACGTCAGGGGGCAGGGAGACCCAGTACTTC.

A single count supports this clone. The chain links TRBV13 to TRBJ1-1; 7 positions match TRBD1. J was trimmed by 6 bases and V by 5 bases; bases with no gene match: 18. Germline CDR1 is PRHDT and CDR2 is FYEKMQ (reference sequence). The CDR3 is made up of 17 amino acids. Here the CDR3 DNA reads TGTGCCAGCAGCCCTCCCCTCTTCGGACAGGACCCTCCTGAAGCTTTCTTT. Translation gives CASSPPLFGQDPPEAFF.

The chain has TRBV5-5 and TRBJ2-3, with 10 bases lining up with TRBD2. V was clipped by 5 bases and J by 5 bases; unmatched bases: 8. Germline V gene sequence: CDR1 SGHKS, CDR2 YYEKEE (reference sequence). CDR3 length: 15 residues. CDR3 region: CASRGTSVLRDTQYF. The CDR3 DNA reads as TGTGCCAGCAGGGGGACTAGCGTCCTGAGAGATACGCAGTATTTT. Variable domain in full (rest from reference TRBV5-5 and TRBJ2-3): DAGVTQSPTHLIKTRGQQVTLRCSPISGHKSVSWYQQVLGQGPQFIFQYYEKEERGRGNFPDRFSARQFPNYSSELNVNALLLGDSALYLCASRGTSVLRDTQYFGPGTRLTVL.

V is TRBV11-1 and J is TRBJ2-1; the match to TRBD2 covers 11 bases. Germline-derived CDR1 and CDR2 are SGHAT and FQDESV (reference sequence). The junction had 7 bases not matched to a gene; V was cut back by 3 bases and J by 15 bases. This CDR3 region has 13 residues. CDR3 in DNA: TGTGCCAGCAGCTTGGAACTAGCGGGAGCAGTGTTCTTC. It encodes CASSLELAGAVFF.

The rearrangement links TRBV7-9 to TRBJ2-1; maybe TRBD2 (5 bases). The CDR3 covers 14 residues. The V gene lost 3 bases and the J gene lost 6 bases, with 12 bases spanning the gap. Germline V gene lookup returns CDR1 SEHNR and CDR2 FQNEAQ (reference sequence). For the CDR3, the DNA is TGTGCCAGCAGCTTGCTTGAGGGTGTCAATGAGCAGTTCTTC. As protein: CASSLLEGVNEQFF.

By share of the sample, this clone is medium-sized. The chain carries TRBV19 and TRBJ2-1; TRBD1 matches 9 bases. V dropped 4 bases and J dropped 8; count of bases not matched to a gene: 6. The CDR3 has 14 residues. Germline V gives CDR1 LNHDA, CDR2 SQIVND (reference sequence). Here the CDR3 DNA reads TGTGCCAGTAGTACCCTACGGACAGGGGATGAGCAGTTCTTC. Its translation: CASSTLRTGDEQFF.

The rearrangement joins TRBV5-1 to TRBJ2-1, with 7 nucleotides matching TRBD2. The junction had 3 bases not matched to a gene; V was cut back by 0 bases and J by 0 bases. This CDR3 comprises 16 residues. Per germline, CDR1 SGHRS and CDR2 YFSETQ. CDR3: CASSLAPSGSYNEQFF. The DNA of the CDR3 is TGCGCCAGCAGCTTGGCCCCTAGCGGCTCCTACAATGAGCAGTTCTTC.

The chain couples TRBV11-2 to TRBJ2-7; weak D call: TRBD1 (5 bases). This CDR3 contains 15 residues. Per the germline V gene, CDR1 is SGHAT and CDR2 is FQNNGV. Trimming took 1 base from V and 0 from J, leaving 10 bases between them. The CDR3: CASSLVYDSSYEQYF. The CDR3 region has the DNA TGTGCCAGCAGCTTAGTATATGACAGCTCCTACGAGCAGTACTTC.

The chain links TRBV5-6 to TRBJ1-2, with TRBD1 identical over 8 bases. The CDR3 extends over 14 amino acids. Germline-derived CDR1 and CDR2 are SGHDT and YYEEEE. V shed 6 bases, J shed 3 bases, and the junction held 7 bases outside the gene matches. The CDR3 DNA reads as TGTGCCAGCATACGGACAGGGCCTCACTATGGCTACACCTTC. It encodes CASIRTGPHYGYTF.

This clone has just a few counts. The V gene is TRBV7-9, the J gene TRBJ2-1, with TRBD2 matching over 7 bases. CDR1 and CDR2 (germline): SEHNR, FQNEAQ (reference sequence). V lost 4 bases, J lost 5 bases, and 2 bases stayed unmatched. The length of the CDR3 is 13 residues. The DNA of the CDR3 is TGTGCCAGCAGCTCCGGGACTAACAATGAGCAGTTCTTC. It encodes CASSSGTNNEQFF.

V and J are TRBV7-2 and TRBJ2-7; TRBD2 aligns across 11 bases. Germline V gene data show CDR1 as SGHTA and CDR2 as FQGNSA. This CDR3 contains 14 residues. V gave up 5 bases and J gave up 6 bases; unmatched junction bases: 6. The CDR3 DNA reads TGTGCCAGCAGCCCTACCCTAGCGGGAGGCGAGCAGTACTTC. This gives the protein CASSPTLAGGEQYF.

This rearrangement joins TRBV27 to TRBJ2-7; 10 nucleotides align to TRBD1. From germline, CDR1 is MNHEY and CDR2 SMNVEV (reference sequence). V lost 8 bases and J lost 2; bases outside the gene matches: 3. This CDR3 has 13 amino acids. For the CDR3, the DNA is TGTGCCAGCGGGGACAGGGGCCCCTACGAGCAGTACTTC. Translation: CASGDRGPYEQYF.

The V and J genes are TRBV18 and TRBJ2-7; 10 positions match TRBD1. There are 13 residues in the CDR3. V gave up 8 bases and J gave up 3 bases; unmatched junction bases: 4. The V gene's germline CDR1 is KGHSH and CDR2 LQKENI. CDR3 DNA: TGTGCCAGCACTAGGACAGGGGGCTACGAGCAGTACTTC. Its translation: CASTRTGGYEQYF.

The chain joins TRBV5-1 to TRBJ2-7, with a weak D call TRBD1 (6 bases). The V and J ends lost 4 bases and 0 bases respectively, with 8 bases between them. Germline-derived CDR1 and CDR2 are SGHRS and YFSETQ. This CDR3 comprises 13 residues. The CDR3 DNA reads TGCGCCAGCAGCCGGACAGTCTCCTACGAGCAGTACTTC. Translation gives CASSRTVSYEQYF.

The chain is built from TRBV27 and TRBJ2-7, with D perhaps matching TRBD2 (6 bases). Trimming shortened V by 10 bases and J by 7 bases, and 23 bases separated the two germline ends. The germline V gene has CDR1 MNHEY and CDR2 SMNVEV (reference sequence). The length of the CDR3 is 14 residues. This CDR3 is CATQAPGLSDEQYF. CDR3 bases: TGTGCCACCCAAGCTCCGGGACTGAGTGATGAGCAGTACTTC.

Worth noting for this clone: Sequence at one end of the junction differs from germline and may be a read error. The rearrangement joins TRBV28 to TRBJ2-5, with 10 bases that match TRBD1. Near its end, the DNA agrees better with TRBJ2-7, so the J call may be wrong. CDR1 MDHEN and CDR2 SYDVKM come from the germline V gene. The CDR3 sequence is 16 residues long. CDR3 in DNA: TGTGCCAGCAGTCTCCGTGGGACAGGGGTCTCCCACGAGCAGTACTTC. It yields the protein CASSLRGTGVSHEQYF.

The V gene is TRBV2, the J gene TRBJ1-5; D gene ambiguous. The V and J ends lost 5 bases and 10 bases respectively, with 18 bases between them. This CDR3 is 14 amino acids long. Germline-derived CDR1 and CDR2 are SNHLY and FYNNEI. The CDR3 sequence is CASSNQRLGDPQHF. CDR3 DNA: TGTGCCAGCAGTAACCAGCGACTCGGGGATCCCCAGCATTTT. Drawing the rest from reference TRBV2 and TRBJ1-5, the complete variable domain is EPEVTQTPSHQVTQMGQEVILRCVPISNHLYFYWYRQILGQKVEFLVSFYNNEISEKSEIFDDQFSVERPDGSNFTLKIRSTKLEDSAMYFCASSNQRLGDPQHFGDGTRLSIL.

The V and J genes are TRBV9 and TRBJ1-2, with D possibly matching TRBD1 (5 bases). This CDR3 spans 14 amino acids. Trimming shortened V by 0 bases and J by 2 bases, and 8 bases separated the two germline ends. CDR1 is SGDLS, CDR2 YYNGEE, per germline. CDR3 nucleotide sequence: TGTGCCAGCAGCGTAGGGGGGGACAACTATGGCTACACCTTC. Protein: CASSVGGDNYGYTF.